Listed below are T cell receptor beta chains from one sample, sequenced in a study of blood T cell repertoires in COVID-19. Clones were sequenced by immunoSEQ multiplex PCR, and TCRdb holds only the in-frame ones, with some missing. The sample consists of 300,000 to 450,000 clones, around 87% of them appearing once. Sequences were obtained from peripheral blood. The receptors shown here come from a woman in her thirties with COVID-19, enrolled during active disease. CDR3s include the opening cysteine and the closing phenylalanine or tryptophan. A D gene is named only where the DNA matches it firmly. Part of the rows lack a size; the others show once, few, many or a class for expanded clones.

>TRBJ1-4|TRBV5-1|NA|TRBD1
TGCGCCAGCAGCTTGGGACAGGGTGATAATGAAAAACTGTTTTTT
CASSLGQGDNEKLFF
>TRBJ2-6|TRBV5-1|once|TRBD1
TGCGCCAGCGCCGGGACAGGTATTAGTGGGTCTAGGGCCAACGTCCTGACTTTC
CASAGTGISGSRANVLTF
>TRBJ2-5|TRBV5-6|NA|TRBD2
TGTGCCAGCTTTGTTGAGGGAGGGCGAGAGACCCAGTACTTC
CASFVEGGRETQYF
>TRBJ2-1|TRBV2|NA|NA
TGTGCCAGCAGTGCAAATTACAATGAGCAGTTCTTC
CASSANYNEQFF
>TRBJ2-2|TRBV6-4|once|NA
TGTGCCAGCAGTGTAGACGGGGGGCGCGGCTCGCGGGAGCTGTTTTTT
CASSVDGGRGSRELFF
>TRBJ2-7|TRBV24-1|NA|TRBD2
TGTGCCATCGGAAAAAGGACTAGCGGGAGGGCCGATTCCTACGAGCAGTACTTC
CAIGKRTSGRADSYEQYF
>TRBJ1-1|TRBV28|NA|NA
TGTGCCAGCACCGTTATATGGGCCGGGGGTCTAGCTGAAGCTTTCTTT
CASTVIWAGGLAEAFF
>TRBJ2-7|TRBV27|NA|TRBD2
TGTGCCAGCAGTTCCGGGACTAGCGGTTACGAGCAGTACTTC
CASSSGTSGYEQYF
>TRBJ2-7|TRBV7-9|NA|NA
TGTGCCAGCAGCCCTAACAGGGCCCGACTGTACGAGCAGTACTTC
CASSPNRARLYEQYF
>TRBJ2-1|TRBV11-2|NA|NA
TGTGCCAGCAGCTTAGGGGGCGGTATTTACAATGAGCAGTTCTTC
CASSLGGGIYNEQFF
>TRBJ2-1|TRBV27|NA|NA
TGTGCCAGCAGACTTAGCGGTACCTACAATGAGCAGTTCTTC
CASRLSGTYNEQFF
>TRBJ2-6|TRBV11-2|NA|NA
TGTGCCAGCAGCCTTTCCGCGGGGGCCAACGTCCTGACTTTC
CASSLSAGANVLTF
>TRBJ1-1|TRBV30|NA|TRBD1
TGTGCCTGGAGCGGGGACAGGGCAGGAAACACTGAAGCTTTCTTT
CAWSGDRAGNTEAFF
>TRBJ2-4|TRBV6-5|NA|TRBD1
TGTGCCAGCAGTTACTCGCTGACAGGGGGTTTGAACATTCAGTACTTC
CASSYSLTGGLNIQYF
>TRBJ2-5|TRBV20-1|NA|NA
TGCAGTGCTCTACAACAGGAGACCCAGTACTTC
CSALQQETQYF
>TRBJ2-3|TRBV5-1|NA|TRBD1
TGCGCCAGCAGCGTGACAGGGGTCAGTGCTTCACCAGATACGCAGTATTTT
CASSVTGVSASPDTQYF
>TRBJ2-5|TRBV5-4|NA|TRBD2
TGTGCCAGCAGCCCAGGACTAGCGGGCCCCCAAGAGACCCAGTACTTC
CASSPGLAGPQETQYF
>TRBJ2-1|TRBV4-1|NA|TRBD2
TGCGCCAGCAGCCAATCCCCTGAGAGGGAGGGCCCCTACAATGAGCAGTTCTTC
CASSQSPEREGPYNEQFF
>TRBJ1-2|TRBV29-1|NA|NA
TGCAGCGGCCGAGGGTCGGGAGGCTACACCTTC
CSGRGSGGYTF
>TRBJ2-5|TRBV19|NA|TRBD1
TGTGCCAGTATGGGACAGGGAAGGGAGACCCAGTACTTC
CASMGQGRETQYF
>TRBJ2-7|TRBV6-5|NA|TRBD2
TGTGCCAGCAGCTCCCGCGGGAGGGCCTACGAGCAGTACTTC
CASSSRGRAYEQYF
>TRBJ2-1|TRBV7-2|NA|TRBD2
TGTGCCAGCAGCTCCGCGGGGGGTAGCGGGAGCTCCTACAATGAGCAGTTCTTC
CASSSAGGSGSSYNEQFF
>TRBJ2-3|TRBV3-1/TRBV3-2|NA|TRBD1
TGTGCCAGCAGCCGGACAGGGATGGGAGATACGCAGTATTTT
CASSRTGMGDTQYF
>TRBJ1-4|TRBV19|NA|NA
TGTGCCAGTAGTAGCCTCGGCCAGACTGCAACTAATGAAAAACTGTTTTTT
CASSSLGQTATNEKLFF
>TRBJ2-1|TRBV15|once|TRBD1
TGTGCCACCAGCAGAGGGGGACAGGCACAGTTCTTC
CATSRGGQAQFF
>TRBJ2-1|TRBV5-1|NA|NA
TGCGCCAGCACCGCTTCGTACTTGCGCCGGGACAATGAGCAGTTCTTC
CASTASYLRRDNEQFF
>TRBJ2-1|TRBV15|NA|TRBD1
TGTGCCACCAGCAGGGGAAGGAGCAGGGGGCTTTGGGAGCAGTTCTTC
CATSRGRSRGLWEQFF